Following are 6 T cell receptor beta chains from one sample sequenced in a study of T-cell memory formation after mild COVID-19. TCRdb fed the 5' RACE reads into MiXCR, producing one record per CDR3 protein. The repertoire consists of approximately 180,000 distinct CDR3 sequences, with 16% occurring once and the leading ten covering 2% to 2.5%. The source material was PBMCs or a T cell subset sorted from them (not recorded which). The origin of the receptors is an adult woman who had mild COVID-19 (a few samples of this study predate the infection). Cell type and time point are not known.

This clonotype was detected a few times. The chain carries TRBV20-1 and TRBJ2-1; 13 bases agree with TRBD2. The CDR3 runs 14 residues. Per germline, CDR1 DFQATT and CDR2 SNEGSKA (reference sequence). The CDR3 reads CSPPLAGGYNEQFF. CDR3 DNA sequence: TGCAGCCCCCCACTAGCGGGGGGGTACAATGAGCAGTTCTTC.

The rearrangement links TRBV15 to TRBJ2-1; D may be TRBD2 (6 bases). This CDR3 has 13 amino acids. V was pared by 0 bases and J by 13 bases, with 13 bases between. CDR1 and CDR2 (germline): LNHNV, YYDKDF (reference sequence). The CDR3 loop reads CATSREILANQFF. CDR3 bases: TGTGCCACCAGCAGAGAAATCCTAGCGAACCAGTTCTTC.

The V gene is TRBV12-3 or TRBV12-4, the J gene TRBJ2-1; 7 bases match TRBD1. V lost 6 bases to trimming and J lost 6 bases; unmatched junction nucleotides: 5. This CDR3 is built from 13 residues. The CDR3 nucleotides read TGTGCCAGCAGGGGACAGCCAGTCAATGAGCAGTTCTTC. This encodes CASRGQPVNEQFF.

This clonotype was detected a few times. The chain couples TRBV18 to TRBJ2-1; no clear D gene. The CDR3 totals 16 residues. V was clipped by 2 bases and J by 3 bases, with 14 bases between them. Germline CDR1 KGHSH, CDR2 LQKENI. In nucleotides, the CDR3 is TGTGCCAGCTCACCATCTTGGAGAACTGGCTACAATGAGCAGTTCTTC. Its translation: CASSPSWRTGYNEQFF.

The gene calls are TRBV24-1 and TRBJ1-2; tentative D call: TRBD1 (5 bases). Germline lookup yields CDR1 KGHDR and CDR2 SFDVKD. V was cut by 7 bases and J by 6 bases, with 8 bases left in between. The CDR3 has 11 residues. The CDR3 DNA reads as TGTGCCACCAGCCGGGGGAATGGCTACACCTTC. Encoded protein: CATSRGNGYTF.

This chain joins TRBV3-1 and TRBJ2-7, with 10 bases lining up with TRBD2. Germline V gives CDR1 LGHDT, CDR2 YNNKEL (reference sequence). V trimming: 4 bases; J trimming: 4 bases; junction bases outside the gene matches: 10. The CDR3 has 16 residues. Written as DNA, the CDR3 is TGTGCCAGCAGCCCTACCAGGGTAGCGGGAGGTTACGAGCAGTACTTC. Its protein product is CASSPTRVAGGYEQYF.